This is a list of T cell receptor beta chains from one sample in a study of cytomegalovirus exposure and HLA in healthy donors. Assay: immunoSEQ multiplex PCR; the TCRdb copy retains only in-frame clones and omits some. The sample records 150,000 to 200,000 clones, about 65% being singletons. Sequenced: PBMCs. The receptors here all came from a girl between 5 and 17 years old in good health and CMV-seronegative. The CDR3 runs from the conserved cysteine through the conserved F or W. Fields, in order: V gene, D gene, J gene, CDR3 protein. The D gene is left open where the match is weak.

TRBV10-2	TRBD1	TRBJ2-2	CASRIKGQGGGELFF
TRBV13	TRBD1	TRBJ2-6	CASSSYDRGASGANVLTF
TRBV5-8	TRBD1	TRBJ1-2	CASSFAQGVKYTF
TRBV9	-	TRBJ2-2	CASSVEGDTGELFF
TRBV25-1	-	TRBJ2-3	CATTTDTSTDTQYF
TRBV2	-	TRBJ2-5	CASSEELAETQYF
TRBV11-2	TRBD1	TRBJ1-4	CASSTGQGLREKLFF
TRBV5-1	TRBD1	TRBJ1-6	CASSPNMGQLNSPLHF
TRBV7-3	TRBD1	TRBJ2-2	CASSFAPGGNTGELFF
TRBV2	-	TRBJ1-5	CASSEGRGKGQPQHF
TRBV18	-	TRBJ2-7	CASSSAYEQYF
TRBV7-2	TRBD2	TRBJ2-3	CASGSGVEVTDTQYF
TRBV4-1	TRBD1	TRBJ2-7	CASSFGQGTYEQYF
TRBV27	-	TRBJ1-5	CASSLSSPGLGSFPQHF
TRBV11-3	-	TRBJ2-7	CASSSTGAPYEQYF
TRBV18	TRBD1	TRBJ1-2	CASSPPGQGYGYTF
TRBV7-6	-	TRBJ1-1	CASSFGGIAEAFF
TRBV19	-	TRBJ1-5	CASSIRSRNQPQHF
TRBV9	-	TRBJ1-6	CASSAGGERALHF
TRBV4-1	-	TRBJ1-2	CASSQDPANYGYTF
TRBV9	-	TRBJ2-3	CASSTDRPDTQYF
TRBV6-1	-	TRBJ2-1	CASRIGNEQFF
TRBV27	TRBD1	TRBJ1-2	CASSSMGTEVFGYTF
TRBV5-1	-	TRBJ2-1	CASSITDDFSSYNEQFF
TRBV29-1	-	TRBJ1-4	CSTSPRGSNEKLFF
TRBV18	-	TRBJ2-3	CASSPPGSTDTQYF
TRBV27	TRBD1	TRBJ1-2	CASSLSRDRGQARGYTF
TRBV10-2	TRBD1	TRBJ1-6	CASSESRQGAQSPLHF
TRBV9	-	TRBJ2-5	CASSVRGQETQYF
TRBV19	TRBD1	TRBJ2-7	CASTQGDRTYEQYF
TRBV27	-	TRBJ1-5	CASSFSSNQPQHF
TRBV9	-	TRBJ2-5	CASSAGGETQYF
TRBV4-2	-	TRBJ2-3	CASSQTLGLNTDTQYF
TRBV19	-	TRBJ1-2	CASTPIVGVSEGYTF
TRBV19	-	TRBJ2-1	CASTNLPGSYNEQFF
TRBV6-6	-	TRBJ2-2	CAGNPTANTGELFF
TRBV18	TRBD1	TRBJ2-7	CASSPHWDSYEQYF
TRBV2	TRBD2	TRBJ2-3	CASRYRGGTDTQYF
TRBV7-3	TRBD2	TRBJ2-1	CASTAGGQGNEQFF
TRBV14	-	TRBJ1-4	CASSQEGGWNEKLFF
TRBV6-5	TRBD2	TRBJ2-5	CASGGGGARETQYF
TRBV6-6	-	TRBJ1-1	CASSNNRDNTEAFF
TRBV5-1	TRBD1	TRBJ1-6	CASSSGTGNSPLHF
TRBV5-6	TRBD1	TRBJ2-5	CASSSPMTGGLVTQYF
TRBV9	-	TRBJ1-1	CASSVSPGGRGLTEAFF
TRBV5-1	-	TRBJ1-1	CASSLVVGENTEAFF
TRBV9	-	TRBJ2-7	CASSVAGVEYEQYF
TRBV7-2	TRBD1	TRBJ1-3	CASSSQGASGNTIYF
TRBV6-1	-	TRBJ2-7	CASSDRIYYEQYF
TRBV19	TRBD1	TRBJ1-4	CASSAPGQGDEKLFF
TRBV2	TRBD1	TRBJ2-1	CASSARTGLYNEQFF
TRBV7-9	-	TRBJ1-1	CASSLDLNTEAFF
TRBV19	-	TRBJ1-1	CASSPQGNTEAFF
TRBV18	-	TRBJ2-5	CASSPPGETQYF